The 26 T cell receptor beta chains in this list originate from one sample, sequenced in a study of blood T cells in healthy people across ages (dated by TCRdb to the mid-2010s). Libraries were prepared through 5' RACE. Sequencing instrument: Illumina HiSeq 2500. A second PCR of about 6 to 11 cycles was run with a J-beta primer mix and a sample-barcoded 5' primer. The public sequencing data were trimmed at Q25 with fastp and processed into clonotypes with MiXCR by TCRdb, which kept only in-frame beta chains. Records with the same CDR3 protein are collapsed into one entry carrying the most frequent genes and DNA. The sample table holds roughly 800,000 distinct CDR3 sequences, of which nearly 60% were seen once. The ten largest account for over 20% of the sample. The sample consisted of blood. The receptors were gathered from a man younger than 45 in good health.

The V and J genes are TRBV3-1 and TRBJ2-7; no clear D. The CDR3 runs 14 residues. V gave up 1 base and J gave up 4 bases, with 11 bases separating them. Germline-derived CDR1 and CDR2 are LGHDT and YNNKEL (reference sequence). The CDR3 sequence is CASSQGRAQYEQYF. DNA of the CDR3: TGTGCCAGCAGCCAAGGTAGGGCCCAGTACGAGCAGTACTTC.

The J gene is TRBJ1-5, the V gene TRBV7-2, with 7 bases lining up with TRBD1. Germline V CDR1 and CDR2: SGHTA, FQGNSA. This CDR3 is 15 amino acids long. The trim removed 5 bases at V and 4 bases at J, leaving 8 bases unmatched. CDR3 bases: TGTGCCAGCAGCGCCGAAAGACAGGGAAATCAGCCCCAGCATTTT. Translation: CASSAERQGNQPQHF.

This sequence joins TRBV7-8 and TRBJ2-5; a weak D match, TRBD1 (5 bases). The CDR3 covers 16 residues. The germline V gene has CDR1 SGHVS and CDR2 FQNEAQ. V lost 1 base, J lost 5 bases, and 17 bases lay in between. CDR3 protein: CASSLVRPQGLETQYF. The CDR3 DNA is TGTGCCAGCAGCTTAGTCCGACCTCAGGGTTTGGAGACCCAGTACTTC.

In this sample, this clonotype turned up a few times. This may be a read error, as it is one base from a much larger clone. This chain joins TRBV24-1 and TRBJ2-1; the D gene is possibly TRBD2 (6 bases). TRBJ2-7 explains the end of the DNA better; the J call may be wrong. This CDR3 region has 14 residues. CDR1 and CDR2 (germline): KGHDR, SFDVKD. This chain's CDR3 is CAMAQDSDYNEQYF. CDR3 sequence (DNA): TGTGCCATGGCCCAGGACTCGGACTACAATGAGCAGTACTTC.

This clonotype was counted a single time. V gene TRBV27 combines with J gene TRBJ2-7; D may match TRBD1 or TRBD2 (7 bases each). The V gene's germline CDR1 is MNHEY and CDR2 SMNVEV (reference sequence). This CDR3 has 15 amino acids. The germline V and J ends were trimmed by 0 bases and 7 bases, with 16 bases remaining between them. For the CDR3, the DNA is TGTGCCAGCAGTTTATCGGGAGGGGGCTTGTTTGAGCAGTACTTC. Its translation is CASSLSGGGLFEQYF.

In its sample, this clonotype was seen a few times. This chain connects TRBV20-1 to TRBJ2-7; D is perhaps TRBD1 or TRBD2 (5 bases each). This CDR3 is built from 13 residues. In germline, CDR1 is DFQATT, CDR2 SNEGSKA (reference sequence). Deletions cut 5 bases from V and 5 bases from J, with 16 bases between. The CDR3 nucleotides read TGCAGTGCTTCGGGAAGACAGAGCCACGAGCAGTACTTC. This codes for CSASGRQSHEQYF.

This clonotype was detected only once. CDR3: CASSRNPVTGELFF. The CDR3 coding sequence is TGTGCCAGCAGCCGAAACCCGGTCACCGGGGAGCTGTTTTTT. The rearrangement links TRBV7-2 to TRBJ2-2; no reliable D call. The V end lost 5 bases, the J end lost 4 bases, and 11 bases lay between the germline ends. Germline V CDR1 and CDR2: SGHTA, FQGNSA. The CDR3 sequence is 14 residues long.

This rearrangement joins TRBV12-3 or TRBV12-4 to TRBJ1-5; a weak D match, TRBD1 (5 bases). Deletions cut 7 bases from V and 7 bases from J, with 20 bases between. The CDR3 length is 15 residues. Written as DNA, the CDR3 is TGTGCCAGCAAACCCCCGGGGACCCAGGGCCAGCCCCAGCATTTT. Translating it yields CASKPPGTQGQPQHF.

The chain has TRBV7-2 and TRBJ2-7; 10 bases line up with TRBD1. In germline, CDR1 is SGHTA, CDR2 FQGNSA. The J segment lost 5 bases and the V segment lost 4 bases, leaving 14 bases of the junction unmatched. CDR3 length equals 17 residues. The CDR3: CASSSRDRGRLRDEQYF. Here the CDR3 DNA reads TGTGCCAGCAGCTCCAGGGACAGGGGTCGACTTAGGGACGAGCAGTACTTC.

The chain has TRBV5-5 and TRBJ1-1; D is ambiguous. Germline values: CDR1 SGHKS, CDR2 YYEKEE (reference sequence). V lost 5 bases and J lost 6, with 11 bases in between. The CDR3 runs 12 residues. The DNA for the CDR3 is TGTGCCAGCAGTCAAGGTCCGGCTGAAGCTTTCTTT. Protein: CASSQGPAEAFF.

V is TRBV12-3 or TRBV12-4 and J is TRBJ1-6; 7 bases fit TRBD1. The CDR3 has 14 residues. Trimming took 6 bases from V and 10 from J; bases not matched to a gene: 9. The DNA for the CDR3 is TGTGCCAGCAGACCCGGGACAGCTGAGTCACCCCTCCACTTT. Protein: CASRPGTAESPLHF.

The CDR3 loop is CASSLALGQSNYGYTF. CDR3 nucleotide sequence: TGTGCCAGCAGTTTAGCGCTGGGACAGAGTAACTATGGCTACACCTTC. The V and J genes are TRBV12-3 or TRBV12-4 and TRBJ1-2; TRBD1 agrees at 7 bases. This CDR3 comprises 16 residues. V was pared by 0 bases and J by 1 base, with 5 bases of the junction left unmatched.

The CDR3 DNA is TGTGCCTGGAGTGCCGAGTCGGGGGAGACCCAGTACTTC. Protein: CAWSAESGETQYF. This sequence joins TRBV30 and TRBJ2-5, with D perhaps TRBD2 (5 bases). Per germline, CDR1 GTSNPN and CDR2 SVGIG (reference sequence). The CDR3 runs 13 residues. V lost 1 base to trimming and J lost 5 bases, with 11 bases between them. Using reference TRBV30 and TRBJ2-5 for the parts outside the CDR3, the full variable domain is SQTIHQWPATLVQPVGSPLSLECTVEGTSNPNLYWYRQAAGRGLQLLFYSVGIGQISSEVPQNLSASRPQDRQFILSSKKLLLSDSGFYLCAWSAESGETQYFGPGTRLLVL.

The V and J genes are TRBV20-1 and TRBJ2-7; 8 bases match TRBD1. J gave up 3 bases and V 1 base, and 8 bases lay outside the gene matches. The CDR3 has 15 amino acids. Germline-derived CDR1 and CDR2 are DFQATT and SNEGSKA (reference sequence). The CDR3 spells CSARVTGTGDYEQYF. CDR3 in DNA: TGCAGTGCTAGAGTTACCGGGACAGGAGACTACGAGCAGTACTTC.

The chain recombines TRBV6-1 with TRBJ1-2; D is undetermined. With 4 bases removed from V and 6 bases from J, the gap between germline ends came to 12 bases. CDR3 length: 13 residues. Germline CDR1 and CDR2: MNHNS and SASEGT. Written as DNA, the CDR3 is TGTGCCAGCAGTGGAGAACGGCTGGATGGCTACACCTTC. Translated, it gives CASSGERLDGYTF.

The CDR3 protein is CASAPGTSSNEQFF. The CDR3 bases are TGTGCCAGCGCTCCCGGGACTAGCTCGAATGAGCAGTTCTTC. The J gene is TRBJ2-1, the V gene TRBV6-4; 9 positions match TRBD2. CDR3 size: 14 residues. V was clipped by 8 bases and J by 7 bases; unmatched bases: 9. Germline loops: CDR1 MRHNA, CDR2 SNTAGT.

The chain has TRBV12-3 or TRBV12-4 and TRBJ2-1, with TRBD2 identical over 15 bases. The CDR3 has 14 amino acids. V gave up 10 bases and J gave up 7 bases; unmatched junction bases: 5. The CDR3 DNA reads TGTGCCACCCGGACTAGCGGGAGGGGTAATGAGCAGTTCTTC. Its translation: CATRTSGRGNEQFF.

This rearrangement joins TRBV5-1 to TRBJ1-5, with no clear D. Trimming took off 0 bases at V and 5 bases at J, with 9 bases between the two ends. The V gene's germline CDR1 is SGHRS and CDR2 YFSETQ. The CDR3 totals 14 residues. The CDR3 bases are TGCGCCAGCAGCTTGGGACCGAACTATCAGCCCCAGCATTTT. Residues: CASSLGPNYQPQHF. The full variable domain, completed using reference TRBV5-1 and TRBJ1-5, is KAGVTQTPRYLIKTRGQQVTLSCSPISGHRSVSWYQQTPGQGLQFLFEYFSETQRNKGNFPGRFSGRQFSNSRSEMNVSTLELGDSALYLCASSLGPNYQPQHFGDGTRLSIL.

The V gene is TRBV5-5, the J gene TRBJ2-4; 9 bases line up with TRBD1. The germline CDR1 and CDR2 sequences are SGHKS and YYEKEE (reference sequence). Trimming removed 0 bases from V and 7 bases from J; junction bases left unmatched: 5. There are 15 residues in the CDR3. The CDR3 sequence: CASSLVRTGDNIQYF. The CDR3, as DNA: TGTGCCAGCAGCTTGGTGAGGACAGGGGATAACATTCAGTACTTC.

The V call is TRBV6-2 or TRBV6-3, the J call TRBJ2-7, with D possibly matching TRBD2 (5 bases). This CDR3 comprises 15 residues. Per germline, CDR1 MNHEY and CDR2 SVGEGT. V was cut by 6 bases and J by 0 bases, with 15 bases left in between. CDR3 DNA: TGTGCCAGCAGCCGGGGTCTCTTGAGCTCCTACGAGCAGTACTTC. This translates into CASSRGLLSSYEQYF.

CDR3 nucleotide sequence: TGTGCCAGCACCCCTCGGGGCAGGGCGCTTTTCTACGAGCAGTACTTC. Its protein product is CASTPRGRALFYEQYF. The J gene is TRBJ2-4, the V gene TRBV27; D may match TRBD1 or TRBD2 (5 bases each). The end of the DNA fits TRBJ2-7 better, so the J call may be wrong. The CDR3 spans 16 residues. Germline CDR1 is MNHEY and CDR2 is SMNVEV (reference sequence).

This clonotype was counted a few times. The DNA of the CDR3 is TGTGCCAGCAGCTTCGGGGGGCAGTTGAAAAACATTCAGTACTTC. Its protein is CASSFGGQLKNIQYF. The chain uses TRBV5-5 and TRBJ2-4, with TRBD2 as a possible D gene (7 bases). The CDR3 runs 15 residues. CDR1 SGHKS and CDR2 YYEKEE come from the germline V gene (reference sequence). V gave up 2 bases and J gave up 4 bases, with 13 bases separating them.

This clonotype was seen a single time. The chain combines TRBV6-6 with TRBJ2-2, with D perhaps TRBD2 (6 bases). The V gene lost 4 bases and the J gene lost 5 bases, with 17 bases spanning the gap. Per the germline V gene, CDR1 is MNHNY and CDR2 is SVGAGI (reference sequence). The CDR3 runs to 16 residues. Written as DNA, the CDR3 is TGTGCCAGCAGTTCTTCCAACCTCGGGGGTACCGGGGAGCTGTTTTTT. This translates into CASSSSNLGGTGELFF.

V usage is TRBV4-3 and J usage is TRBJ2-3, with no clear D. This CDR3 has 17 residues. CDR1 LGHNA and CDR2 YSLEER come from the germline V gene. Trimming left V 0 bases short and J 2 bases short, with 15 bases between. The DNA of the CDR3 is TGCGCCAGCAGCCAAGAATTTATGCGGACCATCACAGATACGCAGTATTTT. Amino acids: CASSQEFMRTITDTQYF.

Only a few counts were recorded for this clonotype. This rearrangement joins TRBV20-1 to TRBJ2-5; 10 bases map to TRBD2. Trimming at V came to 6 bases and at J to 11 bases, leaving 15 bases not matched to a gene. This CDR3 contains 14 residues. The germline CDR1 and CDR2 sequences are DFQATT and SNEGSKA (reference sequence). The CDR3 coding sequence is TGCAGTGCGATATCTAGCGGGAGCCCCTTAAAGCAGTACTTC. It is translated as CSAISSGSPLKQYF.

This chain uses TRBV6-5 with TRBJ2-5; tentatively, D is TRBD2 (6 bases). V gave up 5 bases and J gave up 4 bases, with 14 bases separating them. The CDR3 spans 14 residues. Per the germline V gene, CDR1 is MNHEY and CDR2 is SVGAGI. The CDR3 here is CASSDGTSPETQYF. The CDR3, as DNA: TGTGCCAGCAGTGACGGGACTTCCCCAGAGACCCAGTACTTC.